This T cell receptor (beta chain) was captured in a study of regulatory T cells in long-lasting Graves disease. Time point defined: newly diagnosed GD, antithyroid drugs for less than 3 months. PBMC-extracted RNA yielded the TCR library. This CDR3 is built from 15 residues. V dropped 4 bases and J dropped 4; count of bases not matched to a gene: 11. Germline V gene sequence: CDR1 SGHRS, CDR2 YFSETQ. There are many counts of this clonotype. The authors built TCR beta libraries using iRepertoire HTBI primers and Arm-PCR of CDR3 regions. TCRdb itself ran the multiplex PCR reads through MiXCR, one entry per CDR3 protein. The top ten clones hold about 12% of a sample with roughly 510,000 distinct CDR3 sequences, around 15% of them seen once. In addition, the sample was reused for a study of T cells in Graves' hyperthyroidism and ophthalmopathy.

The chain has TRBV5-1 and TRBJ2-7; the match to TRBD1 covers 7 bases. Sequencing used peripheral blood mononuclear cells (PBMCs), obtained at new diagnosis, from a patient treated with antithyroid drugs. This TCR was recovered from a man younger than 35 with Graves disease. The CDR3 is CASSHSRDSFYEQYF. The CDR3 nucleotides read TGCGCCAGCAGCCATTCTCGGGACAGTTTTTACGAGCAGTACTTC.